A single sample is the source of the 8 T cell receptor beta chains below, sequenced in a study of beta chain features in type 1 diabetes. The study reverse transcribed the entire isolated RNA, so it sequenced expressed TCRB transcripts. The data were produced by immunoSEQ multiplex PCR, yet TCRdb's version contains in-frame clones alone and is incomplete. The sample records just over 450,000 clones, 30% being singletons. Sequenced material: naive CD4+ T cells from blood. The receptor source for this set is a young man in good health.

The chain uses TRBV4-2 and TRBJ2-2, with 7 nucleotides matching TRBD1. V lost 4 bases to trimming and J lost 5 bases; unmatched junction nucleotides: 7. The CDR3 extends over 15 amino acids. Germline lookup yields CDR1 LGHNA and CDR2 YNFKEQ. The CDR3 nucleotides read TGTGCCAGCAGCCTACGCCAGGGGGAAACCGGGGAGCTGTTTTTT. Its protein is CASSLRQGETGELFF.

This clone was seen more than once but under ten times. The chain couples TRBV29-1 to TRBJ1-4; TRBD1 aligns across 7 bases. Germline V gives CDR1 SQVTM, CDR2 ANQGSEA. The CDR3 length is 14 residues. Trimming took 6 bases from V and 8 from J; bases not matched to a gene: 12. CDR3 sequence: CSVRVTGTEEKLFF. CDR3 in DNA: TGCAGCGTCCGGGTCACTGGGACAGAGGAAAAACTGTTTTTT.

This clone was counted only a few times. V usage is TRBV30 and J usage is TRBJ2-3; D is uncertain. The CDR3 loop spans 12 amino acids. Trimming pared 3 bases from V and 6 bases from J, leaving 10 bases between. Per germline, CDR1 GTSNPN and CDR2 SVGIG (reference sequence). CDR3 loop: CAWRPKADTQYF. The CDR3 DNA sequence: TGTGCCTGGAGACCTAAAGCCGATACGCAGTATTTT.

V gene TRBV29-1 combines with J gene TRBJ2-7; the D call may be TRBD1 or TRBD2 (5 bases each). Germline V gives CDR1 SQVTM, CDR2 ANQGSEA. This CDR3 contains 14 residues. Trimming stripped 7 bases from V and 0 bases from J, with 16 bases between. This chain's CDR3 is CSARKRGSSYEQYF. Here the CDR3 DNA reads TGCAGCGCCAGGAAGAGGGGAAGCTCCTACGAGCAGTACTTC.

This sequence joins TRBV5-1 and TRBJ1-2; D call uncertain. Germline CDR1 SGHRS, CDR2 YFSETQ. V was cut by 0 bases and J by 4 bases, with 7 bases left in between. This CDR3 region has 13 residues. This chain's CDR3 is CASSLEASYGYTF. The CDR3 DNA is TGCGCCAGCAGCTTGGAGGCCAGCTATGGCTACACCTTC.

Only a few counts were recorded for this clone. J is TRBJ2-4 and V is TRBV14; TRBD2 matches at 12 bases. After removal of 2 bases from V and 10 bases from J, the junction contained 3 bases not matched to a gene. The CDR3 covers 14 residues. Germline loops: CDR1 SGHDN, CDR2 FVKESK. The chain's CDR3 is CASSQLGTSGIQYF. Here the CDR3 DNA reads TGTGCCAGCAGCCAACTAGGGACTAGCGGGATTCAGTACTTC.

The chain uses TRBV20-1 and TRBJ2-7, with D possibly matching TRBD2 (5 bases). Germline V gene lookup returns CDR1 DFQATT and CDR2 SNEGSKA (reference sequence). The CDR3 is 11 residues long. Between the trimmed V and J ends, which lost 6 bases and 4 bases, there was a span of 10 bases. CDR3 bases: TGCAGTGCGTTCGGCGGGTACGAGCAGTACTTC. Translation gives CSAFGGYEQYF.

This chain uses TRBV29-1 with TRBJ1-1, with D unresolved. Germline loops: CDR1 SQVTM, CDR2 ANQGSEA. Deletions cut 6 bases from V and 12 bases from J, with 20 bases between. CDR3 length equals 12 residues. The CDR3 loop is CSVMDGPEVTFF. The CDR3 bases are TGCAGCGTCATGGACGGGCCCGAGGTGACTTTCTTT.